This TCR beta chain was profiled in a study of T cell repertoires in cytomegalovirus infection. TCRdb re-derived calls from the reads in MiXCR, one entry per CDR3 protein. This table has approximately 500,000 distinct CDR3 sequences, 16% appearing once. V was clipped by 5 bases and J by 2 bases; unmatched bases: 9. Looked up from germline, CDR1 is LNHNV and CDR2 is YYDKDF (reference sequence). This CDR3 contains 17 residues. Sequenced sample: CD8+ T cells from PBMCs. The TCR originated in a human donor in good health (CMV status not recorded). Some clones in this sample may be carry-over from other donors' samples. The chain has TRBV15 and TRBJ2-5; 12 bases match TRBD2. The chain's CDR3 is CATSGGGLAGLQETQYF. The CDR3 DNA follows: TGTGCCACCAGCGGAGGGGGACTAGCGGGTCTGCAAGAGACCCAGTACTTC.